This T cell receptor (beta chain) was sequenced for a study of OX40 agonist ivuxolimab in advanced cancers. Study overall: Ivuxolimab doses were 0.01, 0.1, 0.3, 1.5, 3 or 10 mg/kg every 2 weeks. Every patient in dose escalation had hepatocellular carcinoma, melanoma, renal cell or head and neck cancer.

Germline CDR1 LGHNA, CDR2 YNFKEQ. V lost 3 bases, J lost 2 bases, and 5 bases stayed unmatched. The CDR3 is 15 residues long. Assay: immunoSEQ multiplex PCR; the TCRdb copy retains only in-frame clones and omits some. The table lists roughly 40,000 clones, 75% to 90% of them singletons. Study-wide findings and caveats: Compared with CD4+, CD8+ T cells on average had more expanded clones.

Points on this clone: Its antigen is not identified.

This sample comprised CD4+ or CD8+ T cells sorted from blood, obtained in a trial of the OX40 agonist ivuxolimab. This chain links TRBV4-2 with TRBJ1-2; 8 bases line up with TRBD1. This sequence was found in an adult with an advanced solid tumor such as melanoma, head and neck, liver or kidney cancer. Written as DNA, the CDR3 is TGTGCCAGCAGCCATGGGACAGGCGTAAACTATGGCTACACCTTC. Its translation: CASSHGTGVNYGYTF.